Described below is a single T cell receptor beta chain sequence and its context. Its specificity is not known. V lost 3 bases, J lost 4 bases, and 7 bases lay in between. Germline values: CDR1 SGHVS, CDR2 FNYEAQ. CDR3 size: 13 residues. The data derive from a study of PD-1 blockade in classical Hodgkin lymphoma. Regarding the study as a whole: Healthy donors reportedly exceeded newly diagnosed patients in baseline TCR diversity.

Clones were read by immunoSEQ multiplex PCR, and TCRdb kept only the in-frame ones, dropping some. This repertoire shows about 93,000 clones, roughly 78% found once; its top ten account for about 9.4%. As for time point: cycle 4 day 1 (C4D1), after 6 weeks of nivolumab. Each patient experienced a relapse that followed autologous stem cell transplantation, and brentuximab vedotin exposure varied. The sequenced sample was peripheral blood mononuclear cells (PBMCs), obtained before the fourth cycle of nivolumab. This receptor was taken from a human donor with classical Hodgkin lymphoma. The gene calls are TRBV7-6 and TRBJ1-5; D gene uncertain. In DNA form, the CDR3 reads TGTGCCAGCAGCTTTAGACCAAATCAGCCCCAGCATTTT. It specifies CASSFRPNQPQHF.